This T cell receptor beta chain was sequenced for a study of cytomegalovirus exposure and HLA in healthy donors. Both 60 Vbeta primers and 13 Jbeta primers went into the PCR. Sequenced by immunoSEQ multiplex PCR; TCRdb stores in-frame clones only, minus some. The sample yields some 42,000 clones, about 50% seen once. The length of the CDR3 is 17 residues. Germline CDR1 reads SGHDN; CDR2 reads FVKESK. V lost 1 base and J lost 4, with 14 bases in between. This clone ranks as medium-sized. The sequenced sample was PBMCs. This sequence joins TRBV14 and TRBJ1-6; D ambiguous. The receptor was derived from a human donor in good health. The CDR3 protein is CASSQGARSGYNSPLHF. The DNA of the CDR3 is TGTGCCAGCAGCCAAGGGGCGCGGAGCGGTTATAATTCACCCCTCCACTTT.